This entry is about one T cell receptor beta chain. Its antigen remains unidentified. This record belongs to a study of graft-versus-host responses after intestinal transplantation. At the level of the study: Anti-thymocyte globulin induction preceded two to four years of tacrolimus and steroid maintenance in all recipients.

V lost 0 bases to trimming and J lost 1 base, with 10 bases between them. This CDR3 spans 16 amino acids. Germline CDR1 and CDR2: SGHDT and YYEEEE. Sequenced by immunoSEQ multiplex PCR; TCRdb stores in-frame clones only, minus some. Of more than 9,000 clones in the sample, roughly 92% were seen once. The study, taken as a whole, reports: Marrow from the recipient contained GvH clones, some of which had appeared first in ileum or blood.

The sequence was obtained from a human patient who received an intestinal transplant, so some T cells may come from the graft donor. Here the sequenced sample was PBMCs, taken just under 110 days after intestinal transplant. This chain uses TRBV5-6 with TRBJ2-2; no definite D call. CDR3: CASSLAMVGNTGELFF. DNA of the CDR3: TGTGCCAGCAGCTTGGCCATGGTGGGGAACACCGGGGAGCTGTTTTTT. The full variable domain, its missing parts supplied by reference TRBV5-6 and TRBJ2-2, is DAGVTQSPTHLIKTRGQQVTLRCSPKSGHDTVSWYQQALGQGPQFIFQYYEEEERQRGNFPDRFSGHQFPNYSSELNVNALLLGDSALYLCASSLAMVGNTGELFFGEGSRLTVL.